The clone carrying this TCR beta chain was recorded at least ten times. Antigen specificity is unknown. This sample was included in a study of CD8+CD57+ T cells in acquired aplastic anemia. The study's findings and limits: Overlap between patients and controls comprised 25 to 30 CD8+ CDR3 sequences.

Germline V gene data show CDR1 as MNHNS and CDR2 as SASEGT. Trimming pared 3 bases from V and 2 bases from J, leaving 10 bases between. The CDR3 totals 14 residues. The use of genomic DNA as template underpinned the TCR beta VDJ and CDR3 profiling. One entry per CDR3 protein, called by TCRdb with MiXCR from the reads. Of about 120,000 distinct CDR3 sequences listed, 45% to 60% were seen once; the top ten hold about 29%. Before being chosen for sequencing, patients had shown CD8+CD57+ cell expansion by flow cytometry. Sequenced: sorted CD4+, CD8+, or CD8+CD57+ T cells (not recorded which) from PBMCs. The sequence was collected from a human donor with aplastic anemia. The chain links TRBV6-1 to TRBJ2-5; D is possibly TRBD2 (5 bases). DNA of the CDR3: TGTGCCAGCAGTGACGGACGGAGGCAAGAGACCCAGTACTTC. Protein product: CASSDGRRQETQYF.